These T cell receptor beta chains were read from a single sample in a study of OX40 agonist ivuxolimab in advanced cancers. The protocol was immunoSEQ multiplex PCR, while the TCRdb copy is restricted to in-frame clones and leaves out a portion. The sample shows 75,000 to 100,000 clones, around 88% of them seen only once. The sample here was CD4+ or CD8+ T cells sorted from blood, taken in a trial of the OX40 agonist ivuxolimab. The receptors come from an adult with an advanced solid tumor such as melanoma, head and neck, liver or kidney cancer. Both conserved end residues are part of each CDR3. Fields, in order: clone size, V gene, CDR3 protein. For some rows the clone size is stated as once, few or many, or as a class when expanded; others skip it.

- | TRBV29-1 | CSVDGGFSGVTEAFF
- | TRBV19 | CASRPQGTEAFF
- | TRBV5-6 | CASSLDSQETQYF
- | TRBV18 | CASSPGTRLRETGYTF
- | TRBV6-6 | CASSPHDRGQVEQYF
- | TRBV5-1 | CASSPGQRSATNEKLFF
- | TRBV30 | CAWSILFGRPIPEGNTEAFF
- | TRBV7-8 | CASSLVAGDYNEQFF
few | TRBV27 | CASSLSGGQDEQYF
- | TRBV19 | CASSQIRGHEQYF
- | TRBV5-4 | CASSLDLGVTEAFF
- | TRBV6-6 | CASSSPDIRRAGELFF
- | TRBV4-2 | CASSQDPESNYGYTF
- | TRBV4-3 | CASSQQAGTSNEQFF
- | TRBV7-2 | CASTQGSGQPQHF
- | TRBV25-1 | CASRKGGPSYNEQFF
- | TRBV7-3 | CASSFQGGAYTEAFF
- | TRBV14 | CASSSKVGTGTTYEQYF
- | TRBV29-1 | CSVEAGQGNYEQYF
- | TRBV18 | CASSPLGPNTEAFF
once | TRBV7-3 | CASSLGQRYEQYF
- | TRBV29-1 | CSVGGSRNSYEQYF
- | TRBV5-1 | CASSLGQGRNEQYF
- | TRBV11-2 | CASSSGSPSRPGETQYF
- | TRBV6-5 | CASSALQRVYEQYF
- | TRBV6-6 | CASSYRPSGSNQPQHF
- | TRBV27 | CASSLGGGDGYEQYF
- | TRBV7-2 | CASGWTGVNSPLHF
- | TRBV29-1 | CSVDLQLDNEQFF
- | TRBV5-8 | CASSWTYWEQYF
- | TRBV6-1 | CASSEGARRRTEAFF
- | TRBV5-1 | CASSAQGANYEQYF
- | TRBV5-6 | CASSQNRGRIPGTDTQYF
- | TRBV7-2 | CASSLAYGNYGYTF
- | TRBV4-3 | CASSQDVTYTDTQYF
- | TRBV6-5 | CASGSGTGGYNEQFF
few | TRBV4-2 | CASSQMGTTGKELFF
once | TRBV5-4 | CASSLLQGTDTQYF
- | TRBV6-5 | CASSYGGEVSEKLFF
- | TRBV19 | CASSLGLVGALDTQYF
- | TRBV9 | CASNRGGGSGANVLTF
few | TRBV7-3 | CASSPGQMNTEAFF